The 14 T cell receptor beta chains in this list originate from one sample, sequenced in a study of cytomegalovirus exposure and HLA in healthy donors. In the PCR, 60 Vbeta and 13 Jbeta primers were used. TCRdb's copy holds only in-frame clones and misses some; the assay was immunoSEQ multiplex PCR. Of roughly 98,000 clones listed, under 85% are singletons. Sequencing used PBMCs. These receptors all stem from a female donor in good health and CMV-seropositive.

CDR3: CASQQDRVAGELFF. Here the CDR3 DNA reads TGTGCCAGCCAGCAGGACAGGGTGGCCGGGGAGCTGTTTTTT. The chain couples TRBV28 to TRBJ2-2; 8 bases line up with TRBD1. The junction had 8 bases not matched to a gene; V was cut back by 8 bases and J by 6 bases. Looked up from germline, CDR1 is MDHEN and CDR2 is SYDVKM. The CDR3 loop spans 14 amino acids.

The genes are TRBV12-5 and TRBJ2-1, with 7 bases fitting TRBD2. CDR1 and CDR2 (germline): LGHNT, FRNRAP. Trimming took 9 bases from V and 8 from J; bases not matched to a gene: 4. This CDR3 contains 11 residues. The CDR3 coding sequence is TGTGCTAGCGGGAGGCCCCATGAGCAGTTCTTC. Its protein is CASGRPHEQFF.

This rearrangement joins TRBV28 to TRBJ1-2, with 8 bases aligning to TRBD1. Trimming at V came to 3 bases and at J to 6 bases, leaving 6 bases not matched to a gene. Germline assignment: CDR1 MDHEN and CDR2 SYDVKM. This CDR3 has 14 residues. CDR3 protein: CASSFLAGGDGYTF. The CDR3 nucleotides read TGTGCCAGCAGTTTTCTGGCAGGGGGCGATGGCTACACCTTC.

This clone appeared once. The gene calls are TRBV30 and TRBJ1-1; 8 bases map to TRBD1. This CDR3 has 13 amino acids. Germline loops: CDR1 GTSNPN, CDR2 SVGIG (reference sequence). Trimming took 5 bases from V and 2 from J; bases not matched to a gene: 4. CDR3 sequence reads: CAWQGQANTEAFF. CDR3 coding DNA: TGTGCCTGGCAGGGACAGGCAAACACTGAAGCTTTCTTT.

In this sample, this clone turned up once. The chain recombines TRBV29-1 with TRBJ2-5, with unresolved D. The CDR3 has 14 amino acids. The ends were cut back, 3 bases at V and 1 base at J, with 12 bases in the middle. Germline V gene data show CDR1 as SQVTM and CDR2 as ANQGSEA. CDR3 nucleotides: TGCAGCGTTGATCTTGCGGCAGTCCAAGAGACCCAGTACTTC. This encodes CSVDLAAVQETQYF.

The V and J genes are TRBV27 and TRBJ2-7; D is uncertain. Germline V CDR1 and CDR2: MNHEY, SMNVEV (reference sequence). V dropped 2 bases and J dropped 5 bases, with 7 bases sitting between them. The CDR3 length is 12 residues. The CDR3 DNA sequence: TGTGCCAGCAGTTTAAACTTAGACGAGCAGTACTTC. It specifies CASSLNLDEQYF.

The V and J genes are TRBV30 and TRBJ1-2; no clear D gene. The CDR3 is 11 residues long. Germline CDR1 GTSNPN, CDR2 SVGIG (reference sequence). V was cut by 3 bases and J by 4 bases, with 6 bases left in between. Written as DNA, the CDR3 is TGTGCCTGGAGCCCAGGCTATGGCTACACCTTC. It specifies CAWSPGYGYTF.

J is TRBJ1-1 and V is TRBV5-6, with 7 bases aligning to TRBD1. The germline V gene encodes CDR1 SGHDT and CDR2 YYEEEE. The CDR3 extends over 14 amino acids. Germline trimming cut 6 bases from V and 3 bases from J; bases unmatched to any gene: 8. The CDR3, as DNA: TGTGCCAGCACCGGCCAGGGACAGTACACTGAAGCTTTCTTT. Its translation is CASTGQGQYTEAFF. The full variable domain, with the rest looked up from reference TRBV5-6 and TRBJ1-1, is DAGVTQSPTHLIKTRGQQVTLRCSPKSGHDTVSWYQQALGQGPQFIFQYYEEEERQRGNFPDRFSGHQFPNYSSELNVNALLLGDSALYLCASTGQGQYTEAFFGQGTRLTVV.

This clone was observed a few times. V gene TRBV20-1 combines with J gene TRBJ1-2, with a weak D call TRBD1 (5 bases). CDR3 length equals 11 residues. Looked up from germline, CDR1 is DFQATT and CDR2 is SNEGSKA (reference sequence). Trimming stripped 2 bases from V and 5 bases from J, with 6 bases between. CDR3: CSARRGYGYTF. In DNA, the CDR3 is TGCAGTGCTAGAAGGGGATATGGCTACACCTTC.

This chain links TRBV30 with TRBJ1-2; possibly TRBD1 for D (6 bases). Trimming cost V 0 bases and J 4 bases, with 9 bases left between them. CDR3 size: 13 residues. Germline lookup yields CDR1 GTSNPN and CDR2 SVGIG (reference sequence). This chain's CDR3 is CAWSVLRGYGYTF. In nucleotides, the CDR3 is TGTGCCTGGAGTGTACTCAGGGGCTATGGCTACACCTTC. Filled out from reference TRBV30 and TRBJ1-2, the complete variable domain reads SQTIHQWPATLVQPVGSPLSLECTVEGTSNPNLYWYRQAAGRGLQLLFYSVGIGQISSEVPQNLSASRPQDRQFILSSKKLLLSDSGFYLCAWSVLRGYGYTFGSGTRLTVV.

The chain links TRBV4-3 to TRBJ2-1, with 14 bases lining up with TRBD2. Unmatched junction bases numbered 2, after V lost 1 base and J lost 9 bases. This CDR3 is built from 15 residues. Germline loops: CDR1 LGHNA, CDR2 YSLEER. The CDR3 sequence: CASSQGLAGGSEQFF. DNA for the CDR3: TGCGCCAGCAGCCAAGGACTAGCGGGGGGGAGTGAGCAGTTCTTC.

This sequence joins TRBV7-2 and TRBJ2-7; the D gene is possibly TRBD2 (5 bases). Germline loops: CDR1 SGHTA, CDR2 FQGNSA. Trimming removed 3 bases from V and 3 bases from J, with 9 bases in between. The CDR3 has 13 amino acids. The CDR3 sequence: CASSFLSGYEQYF. The DNA for the CDR3 is TGTGCCAGCAGCTTTCTCAGCGGCTACGAGCAGTACTTC. Drawing the rest from reference TRBV7-2 and TRBJ2-7, the complete variable domain is GAGVSQSPSNKVTEKGKDVELRCDPISGHTALYWYRQSLGQGLEFLIYFQGNSAPDKSGLPSDRFSAERTGGSVSTLTIQRTQQEDSAVYLCASSFLSGYEQYFGPGTRLTVT.

The rearrangement joins TRBV28 to TRBJ1-1; 8 bases match TRBD1. Germline V lookup: CDR1 MDHEN, CDR2 SYDVKM. CDR3 length: 15 amino acids. V trimming: 5 bases; J trimming: 2 bases; junction bases outside the gene matches: 7. As DNA, the CDR3 is TGTGCCAGCAGTCCCTACAGGGGGGTTAACACTGAAGCTTTCTTT. Its protein product is CASSPYRGVNTEAFF.

The V call is TRBV9, the J call TRBJ2-1; 13 bases map to TRBD2. This CDR3 has 14 residues. V gave up 4 bases and J gave up 9 bases; unmatched junction bases: 4. Germline CDR1 SGDLS, CDR2 YYNGEE. The CDR3 loop is CASSTSGRAGEQFF. DNA for the CDR3: TGTGCCAGCAGCACTAGCGGGAGGGCCGGTGAGCAGTTCTTC.